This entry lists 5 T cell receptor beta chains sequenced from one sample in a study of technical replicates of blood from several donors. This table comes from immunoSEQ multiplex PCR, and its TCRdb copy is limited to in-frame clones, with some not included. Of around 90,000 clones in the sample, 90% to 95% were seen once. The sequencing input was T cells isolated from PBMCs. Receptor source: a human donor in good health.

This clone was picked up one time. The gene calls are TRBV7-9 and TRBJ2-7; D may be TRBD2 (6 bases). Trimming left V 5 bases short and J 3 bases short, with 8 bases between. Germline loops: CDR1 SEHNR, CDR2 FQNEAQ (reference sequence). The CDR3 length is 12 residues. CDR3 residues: CASSPGGYEQYF. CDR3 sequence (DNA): TGTGCCAGCAGCCCCGGGGGCTACGAGCAGTACTTC. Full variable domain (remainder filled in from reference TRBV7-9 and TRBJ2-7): DTGVSQNPRHKITKRGQNVTFRCDPISEHNRLYWYRQTLGQGPEFLTYFQNEAQLEKSRLLSDRFSAERPKGSFSTLEIQRTEQGDSAMYLCASSPGGYEQYFGPGTRLTVT.

CDR3 nucleotide sequence: TGTGCCAGCAGTCACCGGGACAGGGGGCGGACGGACACTGAAGCTTTCTTT. This translates into CASSHRDRGRTDTEAFF. The V gene is TRBV28, the J gene TRBJ1-1, with 12 bases aligning to TRBD1. CDR3 size: 17 residues. Germline CDR1 MDHEN, CDR2 SYDVKM. V lost 5 bases and J lost 3; bases outside the gene matches: 10.

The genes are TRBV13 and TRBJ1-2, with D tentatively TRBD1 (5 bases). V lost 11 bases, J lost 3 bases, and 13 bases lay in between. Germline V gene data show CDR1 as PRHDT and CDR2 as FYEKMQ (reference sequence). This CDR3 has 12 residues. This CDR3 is CAGSRDDYGYTF. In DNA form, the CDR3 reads TGTGCCGGGTCCAGGGATGACTATGGCTACACCTTC.

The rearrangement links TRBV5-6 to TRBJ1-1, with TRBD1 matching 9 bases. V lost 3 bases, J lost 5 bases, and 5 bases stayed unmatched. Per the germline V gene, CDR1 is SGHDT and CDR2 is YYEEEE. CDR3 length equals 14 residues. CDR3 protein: CASSYGQGHTEAFF. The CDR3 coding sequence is TGTGCCAGCAGCTATGGACAGGGGCATACTGAAGCTTTCTTT.

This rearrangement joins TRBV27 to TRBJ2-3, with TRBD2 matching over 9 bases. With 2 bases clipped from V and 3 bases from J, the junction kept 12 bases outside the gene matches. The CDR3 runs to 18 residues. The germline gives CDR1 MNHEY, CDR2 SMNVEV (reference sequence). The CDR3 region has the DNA TGTGCCAGCAGTTTACTTGGGACTAGCCTATTCGAGACAGATACGCAGTATTTT. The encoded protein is CASSLLGTSLFETDTQYF.